Listed below are T cell receptor beta chains from one sample, sequenced in a study of blood T cell repertoires in COVID-19. Only in-frame clones appear in the TCRdb table, and some are missing; sequencing was by immunoSEQ multiplex PCR. The sample carries tens of thousands of clones, roughly nine tenths recorded once. The sequenced sample was peripheral blood. The receptor source for this set is a man aged 50-59 years with COVID-19, enrolled during active disease. CDR3s include the opening cysteine and the closing phenylalanine or tryptophan. The D gene is left open where the match is weak.

j_gene,d_gene,v_gene,CDR3nt,CDR3aa
TRBJ1-5,NA,TRBV19,TGTGCCAGTAGTATAGCAGGGCTTAGCAATCAGCCCCAGCATTTT,CASSIAGLSNQPQHF
TRBJ2-1,TRBD2,TRBV3-1/TRBV3-2,TGTGCCAGCAGCCAAGTGTTACTAGCGGGGAGCAATGAGCAGTTCTTC,CASSQVLLAGSNEQFF
TRBJ1-2,NA,TRBV28,TGTGCCAGCAGCCTACCGGGGAGCAACTATGGCTACACCTTC,CASSLPGSNYGYTF
TRBJ2-3,TRBD2,TRBV24-1,TGTGCCACCAGTGATTTCAGGGTGAGCGGGGCACGGGGCACAGATACGCAGTATTTT,CATSDFRVSGARGTDTQYF
TRBJ2-3,TRBD1,TRBV29-1,TGCAGCGTTGAAGGAAACACCAGGACAGGGGAAACAGATACGCAGTATTTT,CSVEGNTRTGETDTQYF
TRBJ2-2,NA,TRBV19,TGTGCCAGTAGAAAGATCAGGGGATCGGCGAACACCGGGGAGCTGTTTTTT,CASRKIRGSANTGELFF
TRBJ1-1,NA,TRBV6-1,TGTGCCAGCAGTGAATCCAGCCGAGGAACTGAAGCTTTCTTT,CASSESSRGTEAFF
TRBJ1-2,NA,TRBV15,TGTGCCACCAGCAGATCTAACGAGGGCTATGGCTACACCTTC,CATSRSNEGYGYTF
TRBJ2-7,NA,TRBV6-4,TGTGCCAGCAGTGACGTGCGGGTGCAGTACTTC,CASSDVRVQYF
TRBJ1-3,TRBD1,TRBV7-6,TGTGCCAGCAGCGCAGACAGGGGGATTCCTGGAAACACCATATATTTT,CASSADRGIPGNTIYF
TRBJ1-5,TRBD1,TRBV4-1,TGCGCCAGCAGCCGAAACACCGGGACAGGGGTAAATCAGCCCCAGCATTTT,CASSRNTGTGVNQPQHF
TRBJ2-1,NA,TRBV5-8,TGTGCCAGCAGCTTCCACAGGGCTAGCTCCTACAATGAGCAGTTCTTC,CASSFHRASSYNEQFF
TRBJ1-2,NA,TRBV10-3,TGTGCTGCCTCGGGGGGTGTTTACTATGGCTACACCTTC,CAASGGVYYGYTF